What follows is one TCR beta chain and its context. The antigen is undetermined. A second roughly 6 to 11 cycle PCR used barcoded and J-beta primers. Using its own MiXCR run on the 5' RACE reads, TCRdb lists one record per CDR3 protein. The sample lists around 320,000 distinct CDR3 sequences; around 27% were seen once. These data belong to a study of blood T cells in healthy people across ages. General study points: Diversity figures derived from one million T cells were judged to underestimate the true value. Lack of knowledge of donor CMV status possibly confounded expanded clonotype changes.

The sample taken for sequencing was blood. The sequence was collected from a woman in her sixties or seventies in good health.

The CDR3 here is CASIGWGQETQYF. The CDR3 nucleotides are TGTGCCAGCATCGGATGGGGACAAGAGACCCAGTACTTC. The rearrangement links TRBV25-1 to TRBJ2-5, with D hard to call. Trimming stripped 7 bases from V and 2 bases from J, with 11 bases between. This CDR3 has 13 residues. The germline V gene has CDR1 MGHDK and CDR2 SYGVNS.